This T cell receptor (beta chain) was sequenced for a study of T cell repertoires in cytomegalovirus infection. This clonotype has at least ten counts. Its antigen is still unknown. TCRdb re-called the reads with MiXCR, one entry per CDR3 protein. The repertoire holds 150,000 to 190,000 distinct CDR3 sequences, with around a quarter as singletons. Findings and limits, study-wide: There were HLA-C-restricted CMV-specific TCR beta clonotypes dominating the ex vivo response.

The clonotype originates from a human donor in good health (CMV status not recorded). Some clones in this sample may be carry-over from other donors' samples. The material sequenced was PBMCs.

This chain's CDR3 is CASSPMAGGRADTQYF. CDR3 in DNA: TGTGCCAGCAGCCCCATGGCAGGGGGCCGGGCAGATACGCAGTATTTT. J is TRBJ2-3 and V is TRBV7-2; 8 bases map to TRBD1. The CDR3 extends over 16 amino acids. Germline CDR1 and CDR2: SGHTA and FQGNSA. V lost 5 bases and J lost 4; bases outside the gene matches: 11.